These 30 T cell receptor beta chains were all obtained from the same sample, sequenced in a study of identifying expanded T cells in peripheral blood. This table comes from immunoSEQ multiplex PCR, and its TCRdb copy is limited to in-frame clones, with some not included. The table has some 100,000 clones, around nine tenths seen once. The specimen was blood. Receptor source: a person aged 18 to 70 in good health.

The rearrangement links TRBV19 to TRBJ1-2; maybe TRBD1 (5 bases). Germline V gene data show CDR1 as LNHDA and CDR2 as SQIVND (reference sequence). Trimming stripped 2 bases from V and 3 bases from J, with 16 bases between. The CDR3 sequence is 16 residues long. The CDR3, as DNA: TGTGCCAGTAGTATAACAGGACCCACTGGTTACTATGGCTACACCTTC. Its protein product is CASSITGPTGYYGYTF.

The chain employs TRBV9 and TRBJ2-1; D is ambiguous. The CDR3 length is 13 residues. Germline V CDR1 and CDR2: SGDLS, YYNGEE. With 4 bases removed from V and 2 bases from J, the gap between germline ends came to 7 bases. The CDR3 region is CASSPTTYNEQFF. The CDR3 DNA reads as TGTGCCAGCAGCCCCACCACCTACAATGAGCAGTTCTTC.

The V and J genes are TRBV6-5 and TRBJ1-2, with a tentative D call TRBD1 (6 bases). CDR3 length equals 13 residues. V gave up 5 bases and J gave up 4 bases, with 11 bases separating them. Germline values: CDR1 MNHEY, CDR2 SVGAGI. The CDR3 nucleotides read TGTGCCAGCAGTGCTACAGGGCTCTATGGCTACACCTTC. It codes for CASSATGLYGYTF.

The chain combines TRBV18 with TRBJ1-4, with 8 bases that match TRBD1. Germline lookup yields CDR1 KGHSH and CDR2 LQKENI. Trimming removed 4 bases from V and 10 bases from J; junction bases left unmatched: 11. The CDR3 spans 15 residues. The CDR3, as DNA: TGTGCCAGCTCACTAACCCCGGGACAGGAGGTAAAACTGTTTTTT. This encodes CASSLTPGQEVKLFF.

The rearrangement links TRBV7-2 to TRBJ1-1, with a tentative D call TRBD1 (5 bases). Trimming took off 5 bases at V and 1 base at J, with 11 bases between the two ends. CDR1 is SGHTA and CDR2 is FQGNSA in the germline V gene. The CDR3 contains 14 residues. The DNA of the CDR3 is TGTGCCAGCAGCCCCAGTGGGGGGAACACTGAAGCTTTCTTT. Encoded protein: CASSPSGGNTEAFF.

This chain links TRBV6-1 with TRBJ2-3; D may correspond to TRBD1 or TRBD2 (5 bases each). Germline assignment: CDR1 MNHNS and CDR2 SASEGT. V lost 5 bases and J 1 base, leaving 13 bases between the germline ends. This CDR3 has 15 amino acids. The CDR3 loop reads CASSPRDGRTDTQYF. The CDR3 bases are TGTGCCAGCAGTCCTCGGGACGGGCGCACAGATACGCAGTATTTT.

There are a few counts of this clone. This probably arose from a read error, given a far larger clone one base away. The chain uses TRBV4-2 and TRBJ2-3; perhaps D is TRBD1 or TRBD2 (6 bases each). Per the germline V gene, CDR1 is LGHNA and CDR2 is YNFKEQ. This CDR3 spans 16 amino acids. V was trimmed by 0 bases and J by 0 bases, leaving 10 bases between them. The CDR3 protein is CASSQDGGTSTDTQYF. In nucleotides, the CDR3 is TGTGCCAGCAGCCAAGACGGGGGCACTAGCACAGATACGCAGTATTTT.

The chain recombines TRBV7-9 with TRBJ2-3; the D is unclear. This CDR3 contains 13 residues. The V gene lost 5 bases and the J gene lost 8 bases, with 14 bases spanning the gap. Germline lookup yields CDR1 SEHNR and CDR2 FQNEAQ (reference sequence). This CDR3 reads CASSPTLDGTQYF. The CDR3 DNA is TGTGCCAGCAGCCCTACCCTGGATGGTACGCAGTATTTT.

The chain uses TRBV4-1 and TRBJ1-5, with a weak D call TRBD1 (5 bases). Per the germline V gene, CDR1 is MGHRA and CDR2 is YSYEKL. The V end lost 0 bases, the J end lost 4 bases, and 16 bases lay between the germline ends. The CDR3 runs 17 residues. CDR3 residues: CASSQEGVLGRNQPQHF. Written as DNA, the CDR3 is TGCGCCAGCAGCCAAGAAGGGGTGCTAGGAAGGAATCAGCCCCAGCATTTT.

The chain recombines TRBV4-2 with TRBJ1-1; D is possibly TRBD1 (6 bases). The CDR3 covers 18 residues. With 4 bases removed from V and 1 base from J, the gap between germline ends came to 22 bases. From germline, CDR1 is LGHNA and CDR2 YNFKEQ. Written as DNA, the CDR3 is TGTGCCAGCAGCCCTAGGGGGGGGGCTAAGGGTTGGAACACTGAAGCTTTCTTT. It yields the protein CASSPRGGAKGWNTEAFF.

The chain recombines TRBV4-1 with TRBJ2-1, with 10 bases aligning to TRBD2. Per germline, CDR1 MGHRA and CDR2 YSYEKL. This CDR3 has 15 residues. J gave up 4 bases and V 4 bases, and 4 bases lay outside the gene matches. The CDR3 loop reads CASSLASGSYNEQFF. CDR3 nucleotide sequence: TGCGCCAGCAGCCTCGCTAGCGGGAGTTACAATGAGCAGTTCTTC.

This clone appeared a single time. The chain joins TRBV27 to TRBJ2-1; 12 bases fit TRBD2. The CDR3 is 18 amino acids. In germline, CDR1 is MNHEY, CDR2 SMNVEV (reference sequence). With V trimmed by 7 bases and J by 7 bases, 17 bases remained unmatched. The CDR3 reads CASTKRPILAGGWNEQFF. CDR3 bases: TGTGCCAGCACCAAAAGACCGATACTAGCGGGAGGATGGAATGAGCAGTTCTTC.

The rearrangement uses TRBV18 and TRBJ1-3; D uncertain. V gave up 2 bases and J gave up 1 base, with 12 bases separating them. The CDR3 consists of 16 residues. Germline V gene data show CDR1 as KGHSH and CDR2 as LQKENI. CDR3: CASSPGSGGSGNTIYF. The CDR3 coding sequence is TGTGCCAGCTCACCAGGATCAGGAGGTTCTGGAAACACCATATATTTT.

The gene calls are TRBV25-1 and TRBJ1-1, with D maybe TRBD1 (5 bases). The CDR3 contains 16 residues. CDR1 is MGHDK, CDR2 SYGVNS, per germline. Trimming left V 6 bases short and J 1 base short, with 18 bases between. The CDR3 bases are TGTGCCAGCAGAAGAGAGGGGCGGTGGGAGAACACTGAAGCTTTCTTT. Translation gives CASRREGRWENTEAFF.

The V call is TRBV7-6, the J call TRBJ2-1; D may be TRBD1 (5 bases). Per germline, CDR1 SGHVS and CDR2 FNYEAQ. The CDR3 is made up of 15 amino acids. With 1 base removed from V and 1 base from J, the gap between germline ends came to 8 bases. The CDR3 protein is CASSLGAGSYNEQFF. CDR3 bases: TGTGCCAGCAGCTTAGGGGCAGGGTCCTACAATGAGCAGTTCTTC.

The chain joins TRBV9 to TRBJ2-6, with D maybe TRBD1 (5 bases). The CDR3 loop spans 15 amino acids. CDR1 is SGDLS, CDR2 YYNGEE, per germline. V shed 3 bases and J shed 4 bases, with 11 bases lying between them. CDR3 coding DNA: TGTGCCAGCAGCGCACAGGTGGCCGGGGCCAACGTCCTGACTTTC. Amino acid sequence: CASSAQVAGANVLTF.

The chain joins TRBV7-3 to TRBJ1-3, with D hard to call. The CDR3 consists of 16 residues. Trimming removed 3 bases at V and 4 bases at J, with 16 bases between. Germline assignment: CDR1 SGHTA and CDR2 FQGTGA. CDR3 nucleotide sequence: TGTGCCAGCAGCTTCAACACCGCCGGAGCGGGAAACACCATATATTTT. Amino acids: CASSFNTAGAGNTIYF.

The gene calls are TRBV19 and TRBJ1-1, with a weak D call TRBD1 (5 bases). The germline CDR1 and CDR2 sequences are LNHDA and SQIVND (reference sequence). The CDR3 consists of 13 residues. The ends were cut back, 5 bases at V and 6 bases at J, with 13 bases in the middle. The CDR3: CASSSRGAAEAFF. The CDR3 nucleotides are TGTGCCAGTAGTTCCCGAGGGGCAGCTGAAGCTTTCTTT.

This clone was recorded once. CDR3 loop: CASSIARQLAGAYNEQFF. CDR3 coding DNA: TGTGCCAGTAGTATAGCCCGGCAACTAGCGGGGGCCTACAATGAGCAGTTCTTC. This sequence joins TRBV19 and TRBJ2-1; TRBD2 matches at 11 bases. V trimming: 1 base; J trimming: 2 bases; junction bases outside the gene matches: 7. The length of the CDR3 is 18 residues. Germline V gene lookup returns CDR1 LNHDA and CDR2 SQIVND (reference sequence).

The chain uses TRBV10-2 and TRBJ1-1; 9 bases align to TRBD1. Germline V lookup: CDR1 WSHSY, CDR2 SAAADI. V was clipped by 3 bases and J by 6 bases; unmatched bases: 8. CDR3 size: 15 residues. The CDR3 bases are TGCGCCAGCAGTGATTCCCGGGACAGGGAACCTGAAGCTTTCTTT. Amino acids: CASSDSRDREPEAFF.

This chain uses TRBV10-1 with TRBJ1-4, with D perhaps matching TRBD1 (5 bases). The CDR3 loop spans 14 amino acids. Trimming took off 7 bases at V and 8 bases at J, with 17 bases between the two ends. Germline V gives CDR1 WNHNN, CDR2 SYGVQD (reference sequence). The CDR3 sequence: CASILPGKKEKLFF. Here the CDR3 DNA reads TGCGCCAGCATTCTCCCAGGGAAAAAAGAAAAACTGTTTTTT.

The DNA for the CDR3 is TGTGCCAGCAGCTTCGTCCCCACTGAAGCTTTCTTT. Translation: CASSFVPTEAFF. J is TRBJ1-1 and V is TRBV11-2; D uncertain. CDR3 length: 12 amino acids. Germline CDR1 SGHAT, CDR2 FQNNGV. V lost 3 bases and J lost 4, with 6 bases in between. The entire variable domain, with the rest obtained from reference TRBV11-2 and TRBJ1-1, is as follows: EAGVAQSPRYKIIEKRQSVAFWCNPISGHATLYWYQQILGQGPKLLIQFQNNGVVDDSQLPKDRFSAERLKGVDSTLKIQPAKLEDSAVYLCASSFVPTEAFFGQGTRLTVV.

The gene calls are TRBV6-4 and TRBJ2-3, with TRBD1 identical over 9 bases. CDR3 size: 14 residues. The ends lost 2 bases at V and 4 bases at J; junction bases unmatched: 1. Germline-derived CDR1 and CDR2 are MRHNA and SNTAGT. CDR3 region: CASSDDRGADTQYF. In DNA form, the CDR3 reads TGTGCCAGCAGTGACGACAGGGGGGCAGATACGCAGTATTTT.

The rearrangement links TRBV9 to TRBJ2-2, with TRBD2 identical over 12 bases. Germline assignment: CDR1 SGDLS and CDR2 YYNGEE. V gave up 3 bases and J gave up 1 base; unmatched junction bases: 13. The CDR3 has 20 amino acids. DNA of the CDR3: TGTGCCAGCAGCGCCCCCGGGACTAGCGGGCGACCTATGAACACCGGGGAGCTGTTTTTT. It encodes CASSAPGTSGRPMNTGELFF.

The chain links TRBV30 to TRBJ2-4; tentatively, D is TRBD2 (6 bases). The CDR3 loop spans 15 amino acids. Germline CDR1 and CDR2: GTSNPN and SVGIG (reference sequence). Between the trimmed V and J ends, which lost 0 bases and 0 bases, there was a span of 9 bases. The CDR3 region is CAWSVGGLAKNIQYF. For the CDR3, the DNA is TGTGCCTGGAGTGTTGGAGGGCTAGCCAAAAACATTCAGTACTTC.

This clone came up a few times. The V and J genes are TRBV5-1 and TRBJ1-5; the D gene is possibly TRBD1 (5 bases). Germline V lookup: CDR1 SGHRS, CDR2 YFSETQ. The CDR3 contains 14 residues. Trimming shortened V by 0 bases and J by 7 bases, and 11 bases separated the two germline ends. The chain's CDR3 is CASSLDGGGQPQHF. The CDR3 DNA follows: TGCGCCAGCAGCTTGGATGGGGGAGGCCAGCCCCAGCATTTT.

This clone was observed a single time. The chain combines TRBV25-1 with TRBJ1-2; no definite D call. Trimming removed 8 bases at V and 1 base at J, with 5 bases between. The CDR3 contains 11 residues. CDR1 and CDR2 (germline): MGHDK, SYGVNS. CDR3 protein: CASHHNYGYTF. The CDR3 DNA is TGTGCCAGCCATCATAACTATGGCTACACCTTC.

V is TRBV27 and J is TRBJ2-2; TRBD1 is a possible D gene (6 bases). The CDR3 contains 15 residues. Germline assignment: CDR1 MNHEY and CDR2 SMNVEV (reference sequence). Between the trimmed V and J ends, which lost 4 bases and 6 bases, there was a span of 15 bases. CDR3 DNA: TGTGCCAGCAGTTCGTTGGGGGCTGGGGCCGGGGAGCTGTTTTTT. Amino acid sequence: CASSSLGAGAGELFF.

CDR3 DNA sequence: TGTGCCAGCAGCTTAGTCGCAGGAGGTTCTGGAAACACCATATATTTT. Amino acids: CASSLVAGGSGNTIYF. V and J are TRBV11-2 and TRBJ1-3, with no clear D. Germline V gene lookup returns CDR1 SGHAT and CDR2 FQNNGV. Trimming removed 1 base from V and 1 base from J, with 11 bases in between. This CDR3 is built from 16 residues.

The sample holds a few counts of this clone. The chain couples TRBV7-9 to TRBJ1-2; D not resolved. V was shortened by 5 bases and J by 4 bases, with 14 bases between the two germline ends. Germline assignment: CDR1 SEHNR and CDR2 FQNEAQ (reference sequence). This CDR3 comprises 14 residues. CDR3 in amino acids: CASSPYSLGYGYTF. The CDR3 nucleotides read TGTGCCAGCAGCCCGTACAGCCTAGGCTATGGCTACACCTTC.